Below, 22 T cell receptor beta chains from the same sample are listed, as sequenced in a study of T cell clusters in autoimmune cytopenias. Multiplex touch-down PCR amplified TRB using TRB-A and TRB-B pools in one tube. TCRdb processed the multiplex PCR reads again and assigns one entry to each CDR3 protein, with no DNA. This sample's clone table lists some 3,000 distinct CDR3 sequences. About 37,500 genome equivalents of blood DNA were amplified for TRB. The sample consisted of peripheral blood. The receptors derive from a human donor with an autoimmune cytopenia or autoimmune hepatitis (not recorded which).

Considering frequency, this clonotype is medium-sized (0.01 to 0.1%). The CDR3 sequence: CASSYGTSSYEQYF. The chain joins TRBV6-5 to TRBJ2-7; checking the TCRdb D call of TRBD2 is not possible without DNA. CDR1 and CDR2 (germline): MNHEY, SVGAGI. The CDR3 sequence is 14 residues long.

This clonotype is labeled medium-sized (0.01 to 0.1%) based on frequency. The rearrangement uses TRBV20-1 and TRBJ1-2; TCRdb's D call of TRBD1 is untestable without DNA. Germline CDR1 is DFQATT and CDR2 is SNEGSKA (reference sequence). The CDR3 consists of 12 residues. The CDR3 sequence is CSAAQGLVGYTF.

Its frequency marks this clonotype as medium-sized. This chain joins TRBV18 and TRBJ1-4. The CDR3 has 13 residues. Germline values: CDR1 KGHSH, CDR2 LQKENI. This CDR3 is CASSPLSNEKLFF.

The chain employs TRBV10-1 and TRBJ2-1; absent DNA, TCRdb's TRBD2 call cannot be checked. The CDR3 has 14 residues. The germline CDR1 and CDR2 sequences are WNHNN and SYGVQD (reference sequence). This chain's CDR3 is CASSESVTSGVQFF.

Considering frequency, this clonotype is medium-sized. The CDR3 reads CASSMEGGAGNEQFF. This chain joins TRBV19 and TRBJ2-1; TCRdb designates TRBD1, a call that cannot be tested without DNA. The germline V gene encodes CDR1 LNHDA and CDR2 SQIVND (reference sequence). This CDR3 region has 15 residues.

According to its frequency, this clonotype is large. The rearrangement uses TRBV15 and TRBJ1-2; TCRdb lists TRBD1, though no DNA is available to test this call. This CDR3 comprises 14 residues. CDR1 is LNHNV, CDR2 YYDKDF, per germline (reference sequence). CDR3 region: CATSRNPTGDGYTF.

This clonotype is deemed medium-sized (0.01 to 0.1%) by its frequency. V is TRBV5-4 and J is TRBJ1-1; TCRdb selects TRBD1, and the lack of DNA leaves this call unchecked. The V gene's germline CDR1 is SGHNT and CDR2 YYREEE (reference sequence). This CDR3 is built from 14 residues. The CDR3 here is CASSLAGTNTEAFF.

Frequency places this clonotype as medium-sized (0.01 to 0.1%). The chain uses TRBV10-3 and TRBJ1-1. Germline loops: CDR1 ENHRY, CDR2 SYGVKD. The CDR3 is 14 amino acids. The chain's CDR3 is CAISEAGRDTEAFF.

This clonotype is medium-sized (0.01 to 0.1%) by frequency. V and J are TRBV20-1 and TRBJ2-1. Per the germline V gene, CDR1 is DFQATT and CDR2 is SNEGSKA (reference sequence). The CDR3 has 17 amino acids. CDR3 loop: CSARDLELRGHYNEQFF.

V and J are TRBV5-1 and TRBJ2-7; TCRdb outputs TRBD1, but without DNA this stays unchecked. The germline CDR1 and CDR2 sequences are SGHRS and YFSETQ. The CDR3 totals 14 residues. Here the CDR3 reads CASSLGQLYYEQYF.

This clonotype is identified as medium-sized (0.01 to 0.1%) from frequency. The CDR3 here is CATWNTGELFF. This chain joins TRBV24-1 and TRBJ2-2. The V gene's germline CDR1 is KGHDR and CDR2 SFDVKD. CDR3 length: 11 residues.

This clonotype is identified as large (0.1 to 1%) from frequency. The chain combines TRBV29-1 with TRBJ2-1. CDR3 length: 11 residues. CDR1 and CDR2 from the germline V gene are SQVTM and ANQGSEA. CDR3 amino acids: CSVSQTNEQFF.

V is TRBV19 and J is TRBJ2-2; the D call of TRBD1 rests on TCRdb alone, since no DNA is present to check it. This CDR3 is 16 amino acids long. Germline-derived CDR1 and CDR2 are LNHDA and SQIVND (reference sequence). CDR3 residues: CASSAWGQGIVGELFF.

By frequency, this clonotype registers medium-sized. J is TRBJ2-5 and V is TRBV20-1. The CDR3 consists of 12 residues. Germline V CDR1 and CDR2: DFQATT, SNEGSKA (reference sequence). The CDR3 loop is CSAIEVRETQYF.

This clonotype registers medium-sized by frequency. V is TRBV6-2 or TRBV6-3 and J is TRBJ1-2; TCRdb's assignment of TRBD1 cannot be checked, as there is no DNA. The CDR3 runs to 13 residues. The V gene's germline CDR1 is MNHEY and CDR2 SVGEGT. Here the CDR3 reads CASSYGRDYGYTF.

Its frequency marks this clonotype as medium-sized. CDR3 residues: CASSGTGNMNTEAFF. The rearrangement uses TRBV18 and TRBJ1-1; TCRdb names TRBD1, which stays unverified in the absence of DNA. The CDR3 runs to 15 residues. CDR1 is KGHSH and CDR2 is LQKENI in the germline V gene.

This clonotype is deemed medium-sized by its frequency. The chain combines TRBV13 with TRBJ2-5. The CDR3 totals 16 residues. Germline V lookup: CDR1 PRHDT, CDR2 FYEKMQ (reference sequence). The CDR3 here is CASSLGRGDAQETQYF.

This clonotype is called medium-sized based on its frequency. V is TRBV15 and J is TRBJ2-5; there is no DNA to check the TCRdb D call of TRBD1. There are 17 residues in the CDR3. Germline V gives CDR1 LNHNV, CDR2 YYDKDF (reference sequence). The CDR3 is CATSRGANRGQAGTQYF.

The chain combines TRBV5-1 with TRBJ2-6. Germline V gene lookup returns CDR1 SGHRS and CDR2 YFSETQ. This CDR3 has 16 amino acids. CDR3: CASSLGGSSGANVLTF.

The chain carries TRBV10-1 and TRBJ2-2; no DNA is available, so the TRBD1 call from TCRdb remains unchecked. The V gene's germline CDR1 is WNHNN and CDR2 SYGVQD (reference sequence). CDR3 length: 14 residues. The CDR3 is CASRDGQNTGELFF.

By frequency, this clonotype is medium-sized (0.01 to 0.1%). This chain uses TRBV6-5 with TRBJ1-2; the TCRdb call, TRBD1, lacks DNA for checking. The germline V gene has CDR1 MNHEY and CDR2 SVGAGI. The CDR3 has 13 residues. CDR3 sequence reads: CASSYAYPHGYTF.

This chain's CDR3 is CSASRGGSGGDRDGYTF. The J gene is TRBJ1-2, the V gene TRBV20-1; with no DNA, the TCRdb D assignment of TRBD1 cannot be verified. Germline-derived CDR1 and CDR2 are DFQATT and SNEGSKA (reference sequence). The CDR3 totals 17 residues.